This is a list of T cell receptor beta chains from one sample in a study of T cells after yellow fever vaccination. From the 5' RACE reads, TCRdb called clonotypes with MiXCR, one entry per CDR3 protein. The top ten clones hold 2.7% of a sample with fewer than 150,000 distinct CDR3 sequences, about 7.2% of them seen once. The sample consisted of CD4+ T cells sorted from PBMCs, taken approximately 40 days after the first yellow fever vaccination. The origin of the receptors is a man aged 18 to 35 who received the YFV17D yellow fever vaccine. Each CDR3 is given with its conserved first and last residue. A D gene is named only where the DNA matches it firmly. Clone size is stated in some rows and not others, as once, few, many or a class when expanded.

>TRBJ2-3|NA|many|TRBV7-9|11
TGTGCCAGCAGCTTGAAAGATACGCAGTATTTT
CASSLKDTQYF
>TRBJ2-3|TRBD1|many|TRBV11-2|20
TGTGCCAGCAGCTTAGGTTCCGGGCGGGGACAGGCCATAGGCACAGATACGCAGTATTTT
CASSLGSGRGQAIGTDTQYF
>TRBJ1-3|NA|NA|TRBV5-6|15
TGTGCCAGCAGCTTGGCCTGGAACTCTGGAAACACCATATATTTT
CASSLAWNSGNTIYF
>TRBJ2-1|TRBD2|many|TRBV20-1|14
TGCAGTGCTAGAGGACTAGCGGAATACAATGAGCAGTTCTTC
CSARGLAEYNEQFF
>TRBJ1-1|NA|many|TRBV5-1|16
TGCGCCAGCAGCTTGGCTCAGGGTATCGAGAACACTGAAGCTTTCTTT
CASSLAQGIENTEAFF
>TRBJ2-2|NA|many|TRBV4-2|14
TGTGCCAGCAGCCAAGATCCCGGCACCGGGGAGCTGTTTTTT
CASSQDPGTGELFF
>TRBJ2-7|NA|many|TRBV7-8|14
TGTGCCAGCAGCTTAGCAGGACGTAGCTACGAGCAGTACTTC
CASSLAGRSYEQYF
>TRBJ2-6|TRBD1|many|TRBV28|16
TGTGCCAGCAGTTTATACAGGGGGACTGGGGCCAACGTCCTGACTTTC
CASSLYRGTGANVLTF
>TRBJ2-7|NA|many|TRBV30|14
TGTGCCTGGAGTGCCGGGACTTTTCCCTACGAGCAGTACTTC
CAWSAGTFPYEQYF
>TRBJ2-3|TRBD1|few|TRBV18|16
TGTGCCAGCTCAGCACAGACAGGGGTTTGGGCAGATACGCAGTATTTT
CASSAQTGVWADTQYF
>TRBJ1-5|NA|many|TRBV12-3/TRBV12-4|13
TGTGCCAGCAGCCTCCATGAGGGCGGGCCCCAGCATTTT
CASSLHEGGPQHF
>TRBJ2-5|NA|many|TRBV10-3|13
TGTGCCATCAGCGGTCACTCCGAGGAGACCCAGTACTTC
CAISGHSEETQYF
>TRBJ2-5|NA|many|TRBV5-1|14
TGCGCCAGCAGCTTAGGGGGGAACCAAGAGACCCAGTACTTC
CASSLGGNQETQYF
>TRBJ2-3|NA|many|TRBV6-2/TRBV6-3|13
TGTGCCAGCAGTTATATCGAGACTAATACGCAGTATTTT
CASSYIETNTQYF
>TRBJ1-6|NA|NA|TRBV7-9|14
TGTGCCAGCAGCTTCGATACAGGGTTTTCACCCCTCCACTTT
CASSFDTGFSPLHF
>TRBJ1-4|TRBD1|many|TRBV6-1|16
TGTGCCAGCAGTGAAGCGCTGGACAGGGCAGTTGAAAAACTGTTTTTT
CASSEALDRAVEKLFF
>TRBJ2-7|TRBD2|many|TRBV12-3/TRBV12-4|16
TGTGCCAGCAGCTCCCCGCGGACTAGCGGGGGGGGGGAGCAGTACTTC
CASSSPRTSGGGEQYF
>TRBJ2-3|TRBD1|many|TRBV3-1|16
TGTGCCAGCAGCCAAGGGACAGGCGCTAGCACAGATACGCAGTATTTT
CASSQGTGASTDTQYF
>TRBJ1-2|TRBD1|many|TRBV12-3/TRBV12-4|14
TGTGCCAGCAGCCTAATCGGGACAGACTATGGCTACACCTTC
CASSLIGTDYGYTF
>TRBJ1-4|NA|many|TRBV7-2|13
TGTGCCAGCAGCGATGGGAGGGGTGAAAAACTGTTTTTT
CASSDGRGEKLFF
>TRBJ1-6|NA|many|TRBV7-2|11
TGTGCCAGCAGCTATGATTCACCCCTCCACTTT
CASSYDSPLHF
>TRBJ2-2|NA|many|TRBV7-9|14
TGTGCCAGCAGGAAACTAGGGAACACCGGGGAGCTGTTTTTT
CASRKLGNTGELFF
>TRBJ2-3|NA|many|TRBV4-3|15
TGCGCCAGCAGCCAAGGGATCAGCCACACAGATACGCAGTATTTT
CASSQGISHTDTQYF
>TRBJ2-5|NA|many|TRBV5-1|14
TGCGCCAGCAGCTTGGAGGGCATCCGGGAGACCCAGTACTTC
CASSLEGIRETQYF
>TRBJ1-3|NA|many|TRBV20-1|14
TGCAGTGCTCCGGACAGTCCTTTTGGAAACACCATATATTTT
CSAPDSPFGNTIYF
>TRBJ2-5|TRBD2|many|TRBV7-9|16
TGTGCCAGCAGCTTACAGGCGGGGGGCTTCCAAGAGACCCAGTACTTC
CASSLQAGGFQETQYF
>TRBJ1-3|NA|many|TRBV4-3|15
TGCGCCAGCAGCCAAGATGGCGGGGCTTGGCGCACCATATATTTT
CASSQDGGAWRTIYF
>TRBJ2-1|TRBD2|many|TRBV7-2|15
TGTGCCAGCAGCTTAGGTAGCGGGGTAGGTTATGAGCAGTTCTTC
CASSLGSGVGYEQFF
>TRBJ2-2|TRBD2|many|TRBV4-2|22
TGTGCCAGCAGCCCCCGACAAACTCGGACTAGCGGGGGCCGAGGGTTCGCCGGGGAGCTGTTTTTT
CASSPRQTRTSGGRGFAGELFF
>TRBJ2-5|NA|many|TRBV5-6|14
TGTGCCAGCAGCTTGAAGGGGGGGCAAGAGACCCAGTACTTC
CASSLKGGQETQYF
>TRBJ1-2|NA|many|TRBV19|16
TGTGCCAGTAGTATTCTTTTACAGCCGGTGGGGGATGGCTACACCTTC
CASSILLQPVGDGYTF
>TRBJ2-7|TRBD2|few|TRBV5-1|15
TGCGCCACCCGGAGGAGCAGCGGGGGGACCTACGAGCAGTACTTC
CATRRSSGGTYEQYF
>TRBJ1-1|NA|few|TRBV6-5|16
TGTGCCAGCAGTTACTTTGACACCGCCCTGGGGACTGAAGCTTTCTTT
CASSYFDTALGTEAFF
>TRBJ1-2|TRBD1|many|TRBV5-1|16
TGCGCCAGCAGCTCCTACCGTCCCGGGACAGGGGATGGCTACACCTTC
CASSSYRPGTGDGYTF
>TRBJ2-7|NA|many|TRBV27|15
TGTGCCAGCAGCCTAGAGGCAGGTCAAGCCTACGAGCAGTACTTC
CASSLEAGQAYEQYF
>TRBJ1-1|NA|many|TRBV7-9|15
TGTGCCAGCAGCTTAGGCGGCCCCCAGTGGACTGAAGCTTTCTTT
CASSLGGPQWTEAFF
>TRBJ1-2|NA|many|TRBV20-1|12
TGCAGTGCTAGAGAGACAGTAGGTGGCTACACCTTC
CSARETVGGYTF
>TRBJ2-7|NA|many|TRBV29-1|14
TGCAGCGTGACCCCCCAGACAGGCTGGGACGAGCAGTACTTC
CSVTPQTGWDEQYF
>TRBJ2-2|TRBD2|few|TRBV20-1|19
TGCAGTGCCAAACAGGAGACTAGCGGAGGAACTGCGAACACCGGGGAGCTGTTTTTT
CSAKQETSGGTANTGELFF
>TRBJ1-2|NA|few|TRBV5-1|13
TGCGCCAGCAGCTTGGACGGACAGAGTGGCTACACCTTC
CASSLDGQSGYTF
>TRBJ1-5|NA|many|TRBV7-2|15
TGTGCCAGCAGCTCGGAGGCAGGGATGGGACAGCCCCAGCATTTT
CASSSEAGMGQPQHF
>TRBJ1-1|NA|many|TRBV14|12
TGTGCCAGCAGCCAAGACCAGGGACGAGCTTTCTTT
CASSQDQGRAFF
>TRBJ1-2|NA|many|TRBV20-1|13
TGCAGTGCTAGAGTCCAGGGCTTCTATGGCTACACCTTC
CSARVQGFYGYTF
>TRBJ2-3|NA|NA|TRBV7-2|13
TGTGCCAGCAGCTTAGCGAGCCCGGATACGCAGTATTTT
CASSLASPDTQYF
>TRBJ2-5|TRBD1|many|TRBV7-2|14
TGTGCCAGCAGCTTAGACAGGGGGCGAGACACCCAGTACTTC
CASSLDRGRDTQYF
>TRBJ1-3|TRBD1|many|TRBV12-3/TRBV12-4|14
TGTGCCAGCAGTAAGACAGGGGTCGGAAACACCATATATTTT
CASSKTGVGNTIYF
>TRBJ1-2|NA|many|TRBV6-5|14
TGTGCCAGCAAACTCGAGGGGAGGATGCGGGGCTACACCTTC
CASKLEGRMRGYTF
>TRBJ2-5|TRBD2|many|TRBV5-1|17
TGCGCCAGCAGCTTGACGGGCCGCGGGGGGCCCCAAGAGACCCAGTACTTC
CASSLTGRGGPQETQYF
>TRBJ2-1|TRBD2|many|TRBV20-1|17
TGCAGTGCTCGGGGGGCCTCGACTAGCGGGGAATACAATGAGCAGTTCTTC
CSARGASTSGEYNEQFF
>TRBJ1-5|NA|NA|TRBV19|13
TGTGCCAGTAGTATCGTCCGGGATCAGCCCCAGCATTTT
CASSIVRDQPQHF
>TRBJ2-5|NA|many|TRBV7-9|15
TGTGCCAGCAGCCATTCGAAGGGGTCACAAGAGACCCAGTACTTC
CASSHSKGSQETQYF
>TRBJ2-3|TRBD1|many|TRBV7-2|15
TGTGCCAGCAGCTTAGGACAGGGGGCTGCAGATACGCAGTATTTT
CASSLGQGAADTQYF
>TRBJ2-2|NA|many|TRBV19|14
TGTGCCAGTAGTATAGGGGCGAGCCCCGGGGAGCTGTTTTTT
CASSIGASPGELFF
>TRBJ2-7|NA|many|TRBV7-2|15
TGTGCCAGCACACTCATCGTTAGAGGGGGTTACGAGCAGTACTTC
CASTLIVRGGYEQYF
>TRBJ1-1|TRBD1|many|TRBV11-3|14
TGTGCCAGCAGCTTAAGGGGGCAGAACACTGAAGCTTTCTTT
CASSLRGQNTEAFF